The entry that follows covers one T cell receptor (beta chain) sequence. Its antigen is undetermined. CDR3 length: 14 amino acids. The V gene end was trimmed by 3 bases and the J gene end by 4 bases; junction bases not matched to a gene: 3. Germline CDR1 is SGDLS and CDR2 is YYNGEE. These data originate in a study of T cells after yellow fever vaccination. A universal primer site and UMIs were added as TCR cDNA was made by 5'RACE template switching. TCRdb itself ran the 5' RACE reads through MiXCR, one entry per CDR3 protein. This table has 350,000 to 550,000 distinct CDR3 sequences, 15% to 20% appearing once. Overall study results and limits: Clones from primary vaccination mostly reappeared after the booster (around 97% CD4, approximately 91% CD8).

The input for sequencing was PBMCs, taken before the yellow fever booster vaccination. The source is a man aged 18-30 years who received the YFV17D yellow fever vaccine. This sequence joins TRBV9 and TRBJ1-2, with 10 bases fitting TRBD1. CDR3 in DNA: TGTGCCAGCAGCGGCGGGACAGGGGCCTATGGCTACACCTTC. Its protein is CASSGGTGAYGYTF.